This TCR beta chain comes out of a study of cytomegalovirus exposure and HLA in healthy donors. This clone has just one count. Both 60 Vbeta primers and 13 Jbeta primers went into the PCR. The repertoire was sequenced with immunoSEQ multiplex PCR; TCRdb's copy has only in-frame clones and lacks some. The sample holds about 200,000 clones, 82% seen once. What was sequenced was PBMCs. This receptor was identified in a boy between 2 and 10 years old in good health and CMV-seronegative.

The CDR3 region has the DNA TGCGCCAGCAGCCAACCTTTACAGGGTTCCGGCTATGGCTACACCTTC. The encoded protein is CASSQPLQGSGYGYTF. The V gene is TRBV4-1, the J gene TRBJ1-2; weak D call: TRBD1 (6 bases). V lost 2 bases to trimming and J lost 4 bases, with 17 bases between them. There are 16 residues in the CDR3. Germline V gives CDR1 MGHRA, CDR2 YSYEKL.